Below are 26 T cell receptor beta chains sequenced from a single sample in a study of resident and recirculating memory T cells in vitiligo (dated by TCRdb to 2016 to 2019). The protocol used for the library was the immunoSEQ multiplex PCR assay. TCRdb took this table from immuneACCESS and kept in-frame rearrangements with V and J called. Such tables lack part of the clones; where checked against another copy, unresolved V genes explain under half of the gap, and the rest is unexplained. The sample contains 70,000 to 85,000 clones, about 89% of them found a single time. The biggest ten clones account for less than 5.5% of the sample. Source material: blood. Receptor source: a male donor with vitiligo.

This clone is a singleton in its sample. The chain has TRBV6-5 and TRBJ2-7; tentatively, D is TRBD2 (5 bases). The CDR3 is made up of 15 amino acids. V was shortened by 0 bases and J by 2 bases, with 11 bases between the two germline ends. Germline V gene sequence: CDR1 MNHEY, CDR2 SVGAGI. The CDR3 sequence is CASSYSGQLAYEQYF. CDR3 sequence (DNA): TGTGCCAGCAGTTACTCCGGTCAACTAGCCTACGAGCAGTACTTC.

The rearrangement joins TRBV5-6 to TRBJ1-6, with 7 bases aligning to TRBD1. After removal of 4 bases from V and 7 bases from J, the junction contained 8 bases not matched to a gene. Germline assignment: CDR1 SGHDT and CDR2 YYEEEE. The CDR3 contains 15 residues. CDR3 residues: CASSVLQGDNSPLHF. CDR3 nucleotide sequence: TGTGCCAGCAGCGTTCTCCAGGGGGACAATTCACCCCTCCACTTT.

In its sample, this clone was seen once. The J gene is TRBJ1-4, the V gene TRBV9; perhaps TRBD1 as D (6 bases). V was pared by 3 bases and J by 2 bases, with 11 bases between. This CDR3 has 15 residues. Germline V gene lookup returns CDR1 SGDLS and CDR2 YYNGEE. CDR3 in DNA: TGTGCCAGCAGCGGCGGGGGGCAGACTAATGAAAAACTGTTTTTT. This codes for CASSGGGQTNEKLFF.

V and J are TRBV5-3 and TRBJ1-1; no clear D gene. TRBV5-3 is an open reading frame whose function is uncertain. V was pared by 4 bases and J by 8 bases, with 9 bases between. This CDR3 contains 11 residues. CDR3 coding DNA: TGTGCCAGAAGCCCCGGAGTAGAAGCTTTCTTT. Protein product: CARSPGVEAFF.

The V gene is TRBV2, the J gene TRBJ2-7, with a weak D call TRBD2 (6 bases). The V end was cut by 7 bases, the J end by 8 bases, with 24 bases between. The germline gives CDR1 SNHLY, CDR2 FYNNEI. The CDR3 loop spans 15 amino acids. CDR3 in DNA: TGTGCCAGCAATTCCTTGGCGGGGAGCCCCCTCAAGCAGTACTTC. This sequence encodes CASNSLAGSPLKQYF.

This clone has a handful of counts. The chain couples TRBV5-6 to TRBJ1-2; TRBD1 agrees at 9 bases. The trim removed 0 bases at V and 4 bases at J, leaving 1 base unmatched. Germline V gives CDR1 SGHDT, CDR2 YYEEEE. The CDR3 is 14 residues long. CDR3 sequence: CASSLGTGVYGYTF. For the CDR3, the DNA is TGTGCCAGCAGCTTGGGGACAGGGGTCTATGGCTACACCTTC.

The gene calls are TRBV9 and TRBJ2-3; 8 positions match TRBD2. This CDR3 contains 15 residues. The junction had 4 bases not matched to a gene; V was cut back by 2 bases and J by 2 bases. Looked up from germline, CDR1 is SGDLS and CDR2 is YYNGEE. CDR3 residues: CASSVGGAFTDTQYF. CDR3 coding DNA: TGTGCCAGCAGCGTCGGGGGGGCCTTCACAGATACGCAGTATTTT.

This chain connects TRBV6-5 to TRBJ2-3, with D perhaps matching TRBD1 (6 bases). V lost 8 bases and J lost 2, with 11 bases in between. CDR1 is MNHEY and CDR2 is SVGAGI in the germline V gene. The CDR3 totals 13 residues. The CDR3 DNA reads TGTGCCAGCGGGGGCCAAAACACAGATACGCAGTATTTT. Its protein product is CASGGQNTDTQYF.

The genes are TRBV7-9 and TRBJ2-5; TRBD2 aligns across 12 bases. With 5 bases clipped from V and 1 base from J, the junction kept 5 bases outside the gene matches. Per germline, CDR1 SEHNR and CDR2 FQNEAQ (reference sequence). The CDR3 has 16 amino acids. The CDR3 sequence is CASSRTSGALQETQYF. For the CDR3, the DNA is TGTGCCAGCAGCCGGACTAGCGGGGCCCTCCAAGAGACCCAGTACTTC.

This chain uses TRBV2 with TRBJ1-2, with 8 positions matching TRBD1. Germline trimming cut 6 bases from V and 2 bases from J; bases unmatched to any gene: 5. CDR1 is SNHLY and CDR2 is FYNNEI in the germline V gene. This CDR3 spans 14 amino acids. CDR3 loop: CASSLQGGNYGYTF. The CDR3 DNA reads TGTGCCAGCAGCTTACAGGGGGGAAACTATGGCTACACCTTC.

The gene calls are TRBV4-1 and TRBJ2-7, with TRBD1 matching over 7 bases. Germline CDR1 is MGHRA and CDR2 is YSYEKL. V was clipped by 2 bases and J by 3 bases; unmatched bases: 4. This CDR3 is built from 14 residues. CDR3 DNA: TGCGCCAGCAGCCAACCTACAGGGGTCTACGAGCAGTACTTC. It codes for CASSQPTGVYEQYF.

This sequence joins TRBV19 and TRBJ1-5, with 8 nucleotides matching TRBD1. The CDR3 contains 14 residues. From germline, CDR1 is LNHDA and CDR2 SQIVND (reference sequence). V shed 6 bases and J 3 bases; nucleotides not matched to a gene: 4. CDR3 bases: TGTGCCAGTAGCGGACAGGGTAACAATCAGCCCCAGCATTTT. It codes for CASSGQGNNQPQHF. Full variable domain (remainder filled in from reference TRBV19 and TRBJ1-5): DGGITQSPKYLFRKEGQNVTLSCEQNLNHDAMYWYRQDPGQGLRLIYYSQIVNDFQKGDIAEGYSVSREKKESFPLTVTSAQKNPTAFYLCASSGQGNNQPQHFGDGTRLSIL.

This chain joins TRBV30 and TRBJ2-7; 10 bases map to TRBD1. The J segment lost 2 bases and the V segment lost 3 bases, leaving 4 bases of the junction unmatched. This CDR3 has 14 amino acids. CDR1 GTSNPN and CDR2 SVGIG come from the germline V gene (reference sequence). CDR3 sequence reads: CAWSEGTGAYEQYF. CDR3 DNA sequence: TGTGCCTGGAGCGAAGGGACAGGGGCCTACGAGCAGTACTTC. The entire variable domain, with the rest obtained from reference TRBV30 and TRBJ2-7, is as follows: SQTIHQWPATLVQPVGSPLSLECTVEGTSNPNLYWYRQAAGRGLQLLFYSVGIGQISSEVPQNLSASRPQDRQFILSSKKLLLSDSGFYLCAWSEGTGAYEQYFGPGTRLTVT.

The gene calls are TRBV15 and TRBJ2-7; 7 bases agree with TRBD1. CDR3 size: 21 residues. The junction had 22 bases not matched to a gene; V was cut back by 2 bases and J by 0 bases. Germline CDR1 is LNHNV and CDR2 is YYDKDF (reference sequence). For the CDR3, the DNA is TGTGCCACCAGCAGAATAAGACCGACAGGGTACCTCTCCCGGACCTCCTACGAGCAGTACTTC. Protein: CATSRIRPTGYLSRTSYEQYF.

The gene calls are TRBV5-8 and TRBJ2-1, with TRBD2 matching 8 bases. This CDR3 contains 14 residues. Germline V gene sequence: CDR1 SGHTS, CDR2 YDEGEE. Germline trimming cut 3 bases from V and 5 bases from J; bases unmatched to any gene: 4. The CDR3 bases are TGTGCCAGCAGCTACGGGGGGGCGGACAATGAGCAGTTCTTC. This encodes CASSYGGADNEQFF.

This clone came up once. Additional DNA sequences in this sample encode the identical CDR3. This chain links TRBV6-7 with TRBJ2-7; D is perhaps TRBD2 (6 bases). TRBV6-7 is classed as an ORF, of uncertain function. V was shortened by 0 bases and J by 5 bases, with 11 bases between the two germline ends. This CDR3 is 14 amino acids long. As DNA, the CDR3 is TGTGCCAGCAGTTACTCGCCGCGGGGACACGAGCAGTACTTC. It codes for CASSYSPRGHEQYF.

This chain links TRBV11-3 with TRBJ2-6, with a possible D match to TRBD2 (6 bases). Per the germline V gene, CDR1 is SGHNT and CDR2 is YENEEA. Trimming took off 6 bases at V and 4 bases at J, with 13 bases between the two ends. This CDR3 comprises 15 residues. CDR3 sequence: CASSSGGFGANVLTF. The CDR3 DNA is TGTGCCAGCAGTTCAGGAGGGTTCGGGGCCAACGTCCTGACTTTC.

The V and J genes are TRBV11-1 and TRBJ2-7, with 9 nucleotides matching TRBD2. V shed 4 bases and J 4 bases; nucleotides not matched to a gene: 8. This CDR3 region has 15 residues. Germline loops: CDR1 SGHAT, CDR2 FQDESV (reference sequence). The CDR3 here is CASSSPSGERYEQYF. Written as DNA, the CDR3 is TGTGCCAGCAGCTCACCTAGCGGGGAGAGATACGAGCAGTACTTC. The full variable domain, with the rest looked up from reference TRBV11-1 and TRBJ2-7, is EAEVAQSPRYKITEKSQAVAFWCDPISGHATLYWYRQILGQGPELLVQFQDESVVDDSQLPKDRFSAERLKGVDSTLKIQPAELGDSAMYLCASSSPSGERYEQYFGPGTRLTVT.

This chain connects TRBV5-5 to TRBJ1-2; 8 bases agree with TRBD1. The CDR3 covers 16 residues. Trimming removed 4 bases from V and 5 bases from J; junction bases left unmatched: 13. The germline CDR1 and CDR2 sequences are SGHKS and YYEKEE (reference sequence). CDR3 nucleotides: TGTGCCAGCAGCCCCGGGACAGGACGTGCGGTTTATGGCTACACCTTC. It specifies CASSPGTGRAVYGYTF.

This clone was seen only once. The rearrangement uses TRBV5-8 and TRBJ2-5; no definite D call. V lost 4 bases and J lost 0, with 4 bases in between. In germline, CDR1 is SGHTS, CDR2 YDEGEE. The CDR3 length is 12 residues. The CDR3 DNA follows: TGTGCCAGCAGCCCGTACCAAGAGACCCAGTACTTC. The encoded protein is CASSPYQETQYF.

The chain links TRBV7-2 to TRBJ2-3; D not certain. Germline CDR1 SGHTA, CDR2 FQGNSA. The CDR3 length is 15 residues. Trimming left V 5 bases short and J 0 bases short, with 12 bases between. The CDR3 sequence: CASSHRVSSTDTQYF. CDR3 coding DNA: TGTGCCAGCAGCCACCGGGTCTCGAGCACAGATACGCAGTATTTT.

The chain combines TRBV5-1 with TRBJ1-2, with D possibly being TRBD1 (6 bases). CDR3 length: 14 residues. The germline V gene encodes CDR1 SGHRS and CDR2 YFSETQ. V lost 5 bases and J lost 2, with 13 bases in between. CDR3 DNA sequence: TGCGCCAGCAGATCCGGGGGGCCGAACTATGGCTACACCTTC. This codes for CASRSGGPNYGYTF.

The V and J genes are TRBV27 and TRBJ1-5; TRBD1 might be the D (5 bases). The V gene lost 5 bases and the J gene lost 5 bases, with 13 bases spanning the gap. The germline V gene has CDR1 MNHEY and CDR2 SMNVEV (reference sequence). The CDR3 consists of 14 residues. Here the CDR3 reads CASSASGTHQPQHF. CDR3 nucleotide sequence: TGTGCCAGCAGTGCCTCCGGGACTCATCAGCCCCAGCATTTT.

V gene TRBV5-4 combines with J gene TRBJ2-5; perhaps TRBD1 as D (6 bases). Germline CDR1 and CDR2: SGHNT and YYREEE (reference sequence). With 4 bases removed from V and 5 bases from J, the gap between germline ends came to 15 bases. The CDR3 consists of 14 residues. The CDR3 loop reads CASSLRGTRETQYF. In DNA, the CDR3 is TGTGCCAGCAGCCTCAGGGGTACCCGGGAGACCCAGTACTTC.

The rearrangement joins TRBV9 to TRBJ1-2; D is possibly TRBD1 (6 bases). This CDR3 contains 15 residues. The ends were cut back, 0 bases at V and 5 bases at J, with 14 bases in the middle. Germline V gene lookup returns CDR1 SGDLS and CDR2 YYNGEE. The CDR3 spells CASSVEDSELYGYTF. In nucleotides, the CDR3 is TGTGCCAGCAGCGTAGAGGACAGCGAGCTTTATGGCTACACCTTC.

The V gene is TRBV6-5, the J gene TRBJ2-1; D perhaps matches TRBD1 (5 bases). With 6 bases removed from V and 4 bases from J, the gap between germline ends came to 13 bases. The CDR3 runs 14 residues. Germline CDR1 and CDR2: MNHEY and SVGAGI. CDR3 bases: TGTGCCAGCAGGAGACTCCAGGGTTACAATGAGCAGTTCTTC. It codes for CASRRLQGYNEQFF.